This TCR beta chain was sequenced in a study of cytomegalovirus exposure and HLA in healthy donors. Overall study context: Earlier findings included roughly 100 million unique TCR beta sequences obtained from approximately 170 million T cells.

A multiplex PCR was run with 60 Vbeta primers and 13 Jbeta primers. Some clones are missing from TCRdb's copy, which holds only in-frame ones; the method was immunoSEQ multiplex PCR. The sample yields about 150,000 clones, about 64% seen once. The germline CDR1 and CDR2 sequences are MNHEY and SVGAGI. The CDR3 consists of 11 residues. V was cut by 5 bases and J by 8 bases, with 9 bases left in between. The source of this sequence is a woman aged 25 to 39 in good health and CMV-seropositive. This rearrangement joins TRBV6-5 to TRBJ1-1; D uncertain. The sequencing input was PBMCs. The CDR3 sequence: CASSNRGEAFF. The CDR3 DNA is TGTGCCAGCAGTAATCGGGGAGAAGCTTTCTTT.